Listed here are 13 T cell receptor beta chains from one sample, sequenced in a study of T cell repertoires in cytomegalovirus infection. Via MiXCR, TCRdb re-called the reads, giving one row per CDR3 protein. The sample consists of around 530,000 distinct CDR3 sequences, 16% of them appearing once. The specimen was CD8+ T cells from PBMCs. The receptors come from a human donor in good health (CMV status not recorded). Some clones in this sample may be carry-over from other donors' samples.

This clonotype was counted only a few times. V is TRBV29-1 and J is TRBJ2-3, with 9 bases fitting TRBD2. Germline V lookup: CDR1 SQVTM, CDR2 ANQGSEA. The CDR3 covers 14 residues. J lost 2 bases, V lost 6 bases, and 6 bases had no gene match. CDR3 loop: CSVHSGSYTDTQYF. The CDR3 DNA reads TGCAGCGTCCATAGCGGGAGCTACACAGATACGCAGTATTTT.

The V and J genes are TRBV24-1 and TRBJ1-1, with D possibly TRBD1 on 6 matching bases. The V and J ends lost 5 bases and 8 bases respectively, with 17 bases between them. Germline V gene lookup returns CDR1 KGHDR and CDR2 SFDVKD. This CDR3 is built from 14 residues. The CDR3 sequence: CATSAGGGRREAFF. CDR3 nucleotide sequence: TGTGCCACCAGTGCTGGTGGGGGGCGCCGGGAAGCTTTCTTT.

This clonotype was detected ten times or more. The genes are TRBV7-8 and TRBJ2-7; 8 nucleotides agree with TRBD2. CDR1 and CDR2 from the germline V gene are SGHVS and FQNEAQ. The CDR3 has 17 amino acids. The trim removed 6 bases at V and 2 bases at J, leaving 15 bases unmatched. As DNA, the CDR3 is TGTGCCAGCAGTCAACACTATACTAGCGGACGAACCTACGAGCAGTACTTC. Its protein is CASSQHYTSGRTYEQYF.

This clonotype showed up many times. The rearrangement uses TRBV7-8 and TRBJ1-5; tentative D call: TRBD1 (5 bases). The germline gives CDR1 SGHVS, CDR2 FQNEAQ. The CDR3 is 15 amino acids. The V end lost 5 bases, the J end lost 7 bases, and 18 bases lay between the germline ends. In DNA, the CDR3 is TGTGCCAGCAGCCTATCAGGCCGAGAGGGGCAGCCCCAGCATTTT. Translating it yields CASSLSGREGQPQHF.

This clonotype was picked up a small number of times. The chain employs TRBV20-1 and TRBJ2-1; D ambiguous. Germline V gene lookup returns CDR1 DFQATT and CDR2 SNEGSKA (reference sequence). This CDR3 region has 16 residues. V dropped 4 bases and J dropped 13 bases, with 29 bases sitting between them. The CDR3 DNA follows: TGCAGTGCTACCCAGCCGGACCCCCAAACTACAATGAGTCAGTTCTTC. This sequence encodes CSATQPDPQTTMSQFF.

In its sample, this clonotype was seen a few times. The rearrangement links TRBV7-9 to TRBJ1-4; 8 positions match TRBD1. With V trimmed by 5 bases and J by 6 bases, 8 bases remained unmatched. The CDR3 spans 15 residues. In germline, CDR1 is SEHNR, CDR2 FQNEAQ (reference sequence). The CDR3 DNA reads TGTGCCAGCAGCAAAACAGGGGGGGTCGATGAAAAACTGTTTTTT. This translates into CASSKTGGVDEKLFF.

This chain uses TRBV6-5 with TRBJ1-1, with D hard to call. The CDR3 is 13 residues long. Germline V lookup: CDR1 MNHEY, CDR2 SVGAGI. Trimming stripped 5 bases from V and 1 base from J, with 8 bases between. This CDR3 is CASSPDWNTEAFF. CDR3 nucleotides: TGTGCCAGCAGTCCCGATTGGAACACTGAAGCTTTCTTT.

The genes are TRBV27 and TRBJ2-7; the D call may be TRBD1 or TRBD2 (5 bases each). V was shortened by 3 bases and J by 5 bases, with 14 bases between the two germline ends. Germline loops: CDR1 MNHEY, CDR2 SMNVEV (reference sequence). The CDR3 is 14 amino acids. Here the CDR3 DNA reads TGTGCCAGCAGTTTGAGGGGAGCAATCCACGAGCAGTACTTC. It yields the protein CASSLRGAIHEQYF.

The chain is built from TRBV20-1 and TRBJ2-7; D not certain. Germline loops: CDR1 DFQATT, CDR2 SNEGSKA (reference sequence). There are 14 residues in the CDR3. V lost 0 bases and J lost 5, with 14 bases in between. The CDR3 DNA sequence: TGCAGTGCTAGAGATCTGAAGGTCTGGGACGAGCAGTACTTC. Translated, it gives CSARDLKVWDEQYF.

The chain uses TRBV10-3 and TRBJ2-7; TRBD1 aligns across 7 bases. The CDR3 runs to 14 residues. Losses at the gene ends were 6 bases for V and 2 bases for J; bases not matched to a gene: 7. Germline V gene sequence: CDR1 ENHRY, CDR2 SYGVKD. CDR3 nucleotides: TGTGCCATCAGCGACCGGGACAGCCCCTACGAGCAGTACTTC. Encoded protein: CAISDRDSPYEQYF.

This clonotype was detected ten times or more. In nucleotides, the CDR3 is TGTGCCAGCAGTTTGGGCGGGTTACAAGCTTTCTTT. Its translation: CASSLGGLQAFF. This chain joins TRBV28 and TRBJ1-1; D is uncertain. Trimming removed 3 bases from V and 9 bases from J, with 11 bases in between. This CDR3 comprises 12 residues. Germline CDR1 MDHEN, CDR2 SYDVKM.

The chain couples TRBV29-1 to TRBJ2-1; D unclear. V lost 1 base, J lost 7 bases, and 8 bases lay in between. The CDR3 runs 12 residues. From germline, CDR1 is SQVTM and CDR2 ANQGSEA. CDR3 amino acids: CSVEGPRNEQFF. The CDR3 DNA sequence: TGCAGCGTTGAAGGACCTAGGAATGAGCAGTTCTTC.

This clonotype occurred many times. V and J are TRBV5-8 and TRBJ2-6, with TRBD1 identical over 7 bases. Per the germline V gene, CDR1 is SGHTS and CDR2 is YDEGEE. The CDR3 extends over 17 amino acids. V lost 3 bases to trimming and J lost 0 bases; unmatched junction nucleotides: 6. The CDR3 loop is CASSSRDSFSGANVLTF. The CDR3 DNA reads as TGTGCCAGCAGCTCCCGGGACAGTTTCTCTGGGGCCAACGTCCTGACTTTC.